This entry lists 17 T cell receptor beta chains sequenced from one sample in a study of beta chain features in type 1 diabetes. The authors reverse transcribed all of the isolated RNA, so sequencing captured expressed TCRB transcripts. Sequencing was performed with immunoSEQ multiplex PCR; in TCRdb, only in-frame clones are kept and a portion is missing. The sample lists 350,000 or so clones; roughly 21% were seen once. What was sequenced was naive CD4+ T cells from blood. These TCRs come from a woman aged 18-30 years in good health.

This clone was seen more than once but under ten times. This chain connects TRBV18 to TRBJ2-3, with D possibly TRBD1 on 5 matching bases. This CDR3 is 15 amino acids long. Germline V gives CDR1 KGHSH, CDR2 LQKENI. The V and J ends lost 3 bases and 2 bases respectively, with 12 bases between them. The chain's CDR3 is CASSPTTDNTDTQYF. The CDR3 DNA is TGTGCCAGCTCACCTACGACAGATAACACAGATACGCAGTATTTT.

The sample holds a few counts of this clone. This chain links TRBV28 with TRBJ1-1, with D unresolved. The V and J ends lost 8 bases and 2 bases respectively, with 12 bases between them. The CDR3 loop spans 13 amino acids. Germline CDR1 reads MDHEN; CDR2 reads SYDVKM. CDR3 region: CASVQWSNTEAFF. The DNA for the CDR3 is TGTGCCAGCGTTCAATGGAGTAACACTGAAGCTTTCTTT.

The chain joins TRBV4-3 to TRBJ2-3, with TRBD2 matching 7 bases. The V segment lost 4 bases and the J segment 1 base; nucleotides outside the gene matches: 11. The CDR3 loop spans 17 amino acids. Germline V gives CDR1 LGHNA, CDR2 YSLEER. CDR3: CASSRTAVRGGTDTQYF. The CDR3 coding sequence is TGCGCCAGCAGCCGGACGGCGGTACGGGGGGGCACAGATACGCAGTATTTT.

The chain joins TRBV2 to TRBJ1-3; possible D gene TRBD1, 5 bases. V shed 4 bases and J shed 0 bases, with 10 bases lying between them. This CDR3 has 15 residues. The germline gives CDR1 SNHLY, CDR2 FYNNEI. CDR3 sequence (DNA): TGTGCCAGCAGTGGTCAGGGCTACTCTGGAAACACCATATATTTT. Translation gives CASSGQGYSGNTIYF.

The rearrangement uses TRBV29-1 and TRBJ2-3; a possible D gene is TRBD2 (6 bases). V lost 7 bases and J lost 5, with 13 bases in between. This CDR3 is built from 12 residues. Looked up from germline, CDR1 is SQVTM and CDR2 is ANQGSEA. CDR3 sequence: CSGEEVGDTQYF. In DNA form, the CDR3 reads TGCAGCGGGGAGGAGGTTGGAGATACGCAGTATTTT.

The chain couples TRBV5-1 to TRBJ1-4; TRBD1 agrees at 9 bases. Per the germline V gene, CDR1 is SGHRS and CDR2 is YFSETQ. This CDR3 is 15 amino acids long. After removal of 4 bases from V and 6 bases from J, the junction contained 7 bases not matched to a gene. The CDR3 DNA is TGCGCCAGCAGCACCTCCGGGACAGGGCATGAAAAACTGTTTTTT. Amino acid sequence: CASSTSGTGHEKLFF.

V and J are TRBV18 and TRBJ1-4; D call uncertain. Germline V lookup: CDR1 KGHSH, CDR2 LQKENI. With 6 bases removed from V and 0 bases from J, the gap between germline ends came to 5 bases. The length of the CDR3 is 13 residues. CDR3 DNA: TGTGCCAGCTCCAGTACAACTAATGAAAAACTGTTTTTT. Its protein is CASSSTTNEKLFF.

V is TRBV7-9 and J is TRBJ2-2; 10 bases agree with TRBD2. The germline gives CDR1 SEHNR, CDR2 FQNEAQ (reference sequence). V lost 4 bases and J lost 5; bases outside the gene matches: 7. The CDR3 consists of 16 residues. The CDR3 here is CASSSPPGLATGELFF. DNA for the CDR3: TGTGCCAGCAGCTCACCGCCGGGACTAGCGACCGGGGAGCTGTTTTTT.

The rearrangement joins TRBV29-1 to TRBJ2-7; TRBD1 matches at 7 bases. Germline V CDR1 and CDR2: SQVTM, ANQGSEA. V was pared by 2 bases and J by 3 bases, with 4 bases of the junction left unmatched. The length of the CDR3 is 13 residues. The CDR3 coding sequence is TGCAGCGTTGAATCGGCAGGGGGCTACGAGCAGTACTTC. Its translation is CSVESAGGYEQYF.

The chain combines TRBV11-2 with TRBJ2-3, with D perhaps matching TRBD2 (5 bases). The germline CDR1 and CDR2 sequences are SGHAT and FQNNGV. This CDR3 is built from 15 residues. V lost 4 bases and J lost 3, with 14 bases in between. The CDR3 is CASSSTLLGTDTQYF. The CDR3 bases are TGTGCCAGCAGCTCAACCTTACTAGGAACAGATACGCAGTATTTT.

The rearrangement joins TRBV7-8 to TRBJ2-3; D not resolved. The germline gives CDR1 SGHVS, CDR2 FQNEAQ. The CDR3 extends over 13 amino acids. Trimming removed 4 bases at V and 2 bases at J, with 7 bases between. CDR3 nucleotides: TGTGCCAGCAGCTCGAGGATCACAGATACGCAGTATTTT. It yields the protein CASSSRITDTQYF.

The chain couples TRBV5-1 to TRBJ1-6; D is uncertain. Trimming removed 4 bases at V and 7 bases at J, with 9 bases between. The CDR3 covers 13 residues. Germline V lookup: CDR1 SGHRS, CDR2 YFSETQ. CDR3 in amino acids: CASSLLENSPLHF. Here the CDR3 DNA reads TGCGCCAGCAGCCTCCTGGAGAATTCACCCCTCCACTTT.

Only one count was recorded for this clone. This chain joins TRBV6-6 and TRBJ2-7, with D perhaps matching TRBD1 (6 bases). The CDR3 length is 14 residues. Germline CDR1 is MNHNY and CDR2 is SVGAGI (reference sequence). Trimming took 4 bases from V and 6 from J, leaving 16 bases between them. CDR3 sequence reads: CASSFPREGGEQYF. CDR3 nucleotides: TGTGCCAGCAGTTTCCCACGAGAAGGGGGCGAGCAGTACTTC.

The chain carries TRBV9 and TRBJ2-1; 8 bases line up with TRBD2. This CDR3 spans 12 amino acids. V shed 5 bases and J 8 bases; nucleotides not matched to a gene: 3. CDR1 and CDR2 from the germline V gene are SGDLS and YYNGEE. As DNA, the CDR3 is TGTGCCAGCAGTGGTAGCGGGGATGAGCAGTTCTTC. The encoded protein is CASSGSGDEQFF.

This clone has only a few counts. The V and J genes are TRBV6-6 and TRBJ1-2, with D hard to call. The CDR3 consists of 10 residues. Germline V gene data show CDR1 as MNHNY and CDR2 as SVGAGI (reference sequence). Trimming took off 4 bases at V and 8 bases at J, with 5 bases between the two ends. The CDR3 DNA follows: TGTGCCAGCAGTTTGAGCGGCTACACCTTC. It codes for CASSLSGYTF.

This clone was seen only a few times. V gene TRBV19 combines with J gene TRBJ2-3, with 11 bases fitting TRBD2. Trimming removed 5 bases from V and 4 bases from J; junction bases left unmatched: 11. The CDR3 contains 17 residues. Germline values: CDR1 LNHDA, CDR2 SQIVND (reference sequence). CDR3 DNA: TGTGCCAGTAGTTATACCGAACTAGCGGGAGAGGCAGATACGCAGTATTTT. It encodes CASSYTELAGEADTQYF.

A few counts support this clone. The J gene is TRBJ2-5, the V gene TRBV14; possible D gene TRBD2, 6 bases. Per germline, CDR1 SGHDN and CDR2 FVKESK. With 3 bases removed from V and 0 bases from J, the gap between germline ends came to 8 bases. CDR3 size: 14 residues. The CDR3 loop is CASSQTSYQETQYF. The CDR3 DNA is TGTGCCAGCAGCCAGACTAGTTACCAAGAGACCCAGTACTTC.